One sample yielded the 27 T cell receptor beta chains listed below, sequenced in a study of blood T cell repertoires in COVID-19. Measured with immunoSEQ multiplex PCR; TCRdb has only the in-frame clones, and not every one. Of about 180,000 clones listed, 84% are singletons. The sequenced material came from peripheral blood. The origin of the receptors is a man aged 18 to 29 with active or convalescent COVID-19.

In this sample, this clone turned up a few times. V gene TRBV27 combines with J gene TRBJ1-6; 11 nucleotides align to TRBD1. The germline gives CDR1 MNHEY, CDR2 SMNVEV (reference sequence). V lost 4 bases and J lost 0; bases outside the gene matches: 14. This CDR3 has 21 amino acids. Here the CDR3 reads CASSSRVGTGGSRSYNSPLHF. CDR3 coding DNA: TGTGCCAGCAGTTCCCGGGTCGGGACAGGGGGTTCTCGCTCCTATAATTCACCCCTCCACTTT.

The chain employs TRBV19 and TRBJ1-2, with 8 bases aligning to TRBD1. V shed 3 bases, J shed 3 bases, and the junction held 18 bases outside the gene matches. This CDR3 has 19 residues. The germline gives CDR1 LNHDA, CDR2 SQIVND (reference sequence). CDR3 amino acids: CASSMVGGQGSGDDYGYTF. DNA for the CDR3: TGTGCCAGTAGTATGGTCGGTGGACAGGGCTCGGGCGATGACTATGGCTACACCTTC.

This clone turned up a few times. The chain is built from TRBV10-3 and TRBJ2-2; TRBD1 matches at 9 bases. Germline-derived CDR1 and CDR2 are ENHRY and SYGVKD. This CDR3 has 16 amino acids. V lost 5 bases and J lost 7; bases outside the gene matches: 11. CDR3 in DNA: TGTGCCATCAGTCAGACAGGGGGACGGTACAACGGGGAGCTGTTTTTT. Translating gives CAISQTGGRYNGELFF.

The chain has TRBV11-3 and TRBJ2-5; maybe TRBD2 (5 bases). The CDR3 consists of 16 residues. Trimming cost V 5 bases and J 2 bases, with 18 bases left between them. Germline-derived CDR1 and CDR2 are SGHNT and YENEEA. The CDR3 here is CASSLPRLAEQETQYF. For the CDR3, the DNA is TGTGCCAGCAGCCTACCCCGGCTAGCTGAGCAAGAGACCCAGTACTTC.

CDR3 coding DNA: TGTGCCAGCAGCTTGCGGGGGGGCGTAGAGACCCAGTACTTC. It translates to CASSLRGGVETQYF. This chain connects TRBV6-5 to TRBJ2-5; TRBD2 matches at 9 bases. Looked up from germline, CDR1 is MNHEY and CDR2 is SVGAGI. This CDR3 has 14 amino acids. V lost 6 bases and J lost 4; bases outside the gene matches: 6.

This clone was counted at least ten times. V usage is TRBV3-1 (or the pseudogene TRBV3-2) and J usage is TRBJ2-7, with D perhaps matching TRBD1 (5 bases). Trimming stripped 3 bases from V and 2 bases from J, with 14 bases between. Germline V CDR1 and CDR2: LGHDT, YNNKEL (reference sequence). This CDR3 spans 15 amino acids. This chain's CDR3 is CASSQQGKGPYEQYF. The CDR3 DNA is TGTGCCAGCAGCCAGCAGGGAAAGGGGCCCTACGAGCAGTACTTC.

The rearrangement joins TRBV7-8 to TRBJ1-4; 8 positions match TRBD1. V shed 4 bases and J 0 bases; nucleotides not matched to a gene: 4. CDR1 SGHVS and CDR2 FQNEAQ come from the germline V gene. The CDR3 totals 16 residues. DNA for the CDR3: TGTGCCAGCAGCTCCGGACAGGGTGCAACTAATGAAAAACTGTTTTTT. It yields the protein CASSSGQGATNEKLFF.

The chain has TRBV15 and TRBJ2-2; D perhaps matches TRBD1 (5 bases). Looked up from germline, CDR1 is LNHNV and CDR2 is YYDKDF (reference sequence). The V gene lost 0 bases and the J gene lost 5 bases, with 10 bases spanning the gap. The CDR3 consists of 15 residues. CDR3 in DNA: TGTGCCACCAGCAGAGATACAGGCGATACCGGGGAGCTGTTTTTT. Translated: CATSRDTGDTGELFF.

The chain is built from TRBV6-5 and TRBJ2-3; 8 nucleotides line up with TRBD1. The CDR3 is 15 amino acids. Losses at the gene ends were 7 bases for V and 4 bases for J; bases not matched to a gene: 10. The germline V gene encodes CDR1 MNHEY and CDR2 SVGAGI. The CDR3 loop is CASTEGSGGSDTQYF. The CDR3 bases are TGTGCCAGCACCGAAGGTTCAGGGGGCTCAGATACGCAGTATTTT.

The count of this clone is one. V gene TRBV19 combines with J gene TRBJ2-7; 13 nucleotides line up with TRBD2. Germline trimming cut 3 bases from V and 2 bases from J; bases unmatched to any gene: 4. The CDR3 length is 16 residues. Germline-derived CDR1 and CDR2 are LNHDA and SQIVND (reference sequence). CDR3 DNA sequence: TGTGCCAGTAGTATGTCCGGGACTAGCGGGGCCTACGAGCAGTACTTC. Protein product: CASSMSGTSGAYEQYF.

The V call is TRBV6-5, the J call TRBJ1-5; 8 nucleotides agree with TRBD1. From germline, CDR1 is MNHEY and CDR2 SVGAGI. The CDR3 extends over 15 amino acids. J gave up 7 bases and V 6 bases, and 11 bases lay outside the gene matches. The CDR3, as DNA: TGTGCCAGCAGGGTACAGGGGGTCGTGGGGCAGCCCCAGCATTTT. Its translation is CASRVQGVVGQPQHF.

The V gene is TRBV21-1, the J gene TRBJ1-2. TRBV21-1 is a pseudogene segment. This CDR3 has 17 amino acids. CDR3 loop: CASSLGGKDVLFYGYTF. CDR3 nucleotide sequence: TGTGCCAGCAGCCTCGGGGGGAAGGATGTACTCTTCTATGGCTACACCTTC.

The chain is built from TRBV7-2 and TRBJ1-1; 7 nucleotides line up with TRBD1. V gave up 8 bases and J gave up 4 bases; unmatched junction bases: 10. The CDR3 covers 14 residues. CDR1 and CDR2 from the germline V gene are SGHTA and FQGNSA. In nucleotides, the CDR3 is TGTGCCAGCGGATTCAACCCAGGGGGCACTGAAGCTTTCTTT. Protein: CASGFNPGGTEAFF.

The chain is built from TRBV6-2 or TRBV6-3 and TRBJ2-7; TRBD2 is a possible D gene (5 bases). The CDR3 is 13 residues long. CDR1 is MNHEY, CDR2 SVGEGT, per germline. The ends were cut back, 2 bases at V and 2 bases at J, with 7 bases in the middle. The chain's CDR3 is CASSYGGPYEQYF. The CDR3 nucleotides read TGTGCCAGCAGTTACGGAGGTCCCTACGAGCAGTACTTC.

The V gene is TRBV7-9, the J gene TRBJ2-5, with 11 bases that match TRBD1. The J segment lost 5 bases and the V segment lost 5 bases, leaving 7 bases of the junction unmatched. The V gene's germline CDR1 is SEHNR and CDR2 FQNEAQ (reference sequence). The CDR3 is made up of 15 amino acids. DNA of the CDR3: TGTGCCAGCAGCACCGGGACAGGGGGAGGTGAGACCCAGTACTTC. It encodes CASSTGTGGGETQYF.

This clone was recorded a few times. J is TRBJ2-2 and V is TRBV6-5; D remains unclear. V dropped 5 bases and J dropped 7 bases, with 11 bases sitting between them. Germline V gene lookup returns CDR1 MNHEY and CDR2 SVGAGI. CDR3 length: 13 amino acids. The DNA for the CDR3 is TGTGCCAGCAGTCAAATTAGAGGCGGGGAGCTGTTTTTT. It is translated as CASSQIRGGELFF.

This clone was detected only once. The chain carries TRBV2 and TRBJ2-5; 7 bases line up with TRBD2. CDR1 SNHLY and CDR2 FYNNEI come from the germline V gene. V was pared by 1 base and J by 1 base, with 3 bases of the junction left unmatched. The CDR3 has 15 residues. The CDR3 is CASSEVPGGQETQYF. The CDR3 DNA follows: TGTGCCAGCAGTGAAGTCCCGGGGGGCCAAGAGACCCAGTACTTC.

The rearrangement uses TRBV7-8 and TRBJ2-2, with 10 bases aligning to TRBD1. The junction had 2 bases not matched to a gene; V was cut back by 2 bases and J by 14 bases. In germline, CDR1 is SGHVS, CDR2 FQNEAQ. This CDR3 has 12 residues. This CDR3 reads CASSLRTGGLFF. The DNA for the CDR3 is TGTGCCAGCAGCTTAAGGACAGGGGGTCTGTTTTTT.

The chain is built from TRBV19 and TRBJ1-5; D is unclear. Germline V CDR1 and CDR2: LNHDA, SQIVND (reference sequence). The V end lost 5 bases, the J end lost 6 bases, and 11 bases lay between the germline ends. This CDR3 contains 13 residues. The CDR3 is CASSPGSFQPQHF. The CDR3 DNA is TGTGCCAGTAGTCCGGGGAGTTTTCAGCCCCAGCATTTT.

V is TRBV2 and J is TRBJ2-3; 8 nucleotides align to TRBD2. The germline V gene has CDR1 SNHLY and CDR2 FYNNEI. The CDR3 length is 15 residues. Germline trimming cut 4 bases from V and 4 bases from J; bases unmatched to any gene: 7. The CDR3 sequence is CASSGTSFGADTQYF. In DNA, the CDR3 is TGTGCCAGCAGTGGGACTAGCTTTGGGGCAGATACGCAGTATTTT. The full variable domain, completed using reference TRBV2 and TRBJ2-3, is EPEVTQTPSHQVTQMGQEVILRCVPISNHLYFYWYRQILGQKVEFLVSFYNNEISEKSEIFDDQFSVERPDGSNFTLKIRSTKLEDSAMYFCASSGTSFGADTQYFGPGTRLTVL.

The chain couples TRBV14 to TRBJ2-5, with D unclear. Germline values: CDR1 SGHDN, CDR2 FVKESK. The CDR3 spans 16 residues. V gave up 1 base and J gave up 4 bases, with 16 bases separating them. CDR3 sequence reads: CASSQGYSSPLETQYF. In DNA, the CDR3 is TGTGCCAGCAGCCAAGGGTACAGCAGCCCGTTAGAGACCCAGTACTTC. Complete variable domain (other parts from reference TRBV14 and TRBJ2-5): EAGVTQFPSHSVIEKGQTVTLRCDPISGHDNLYWYRRVMGKEIKFLLHFVKESKQDESGMPNNRFLAERTGGTYSTLKVQPAELEDSGVYFCASSQGYSSPLETQYFGPGTRLLVL.

V gene TRBV5-1 combines with J gene TRBJ2-2, with a weak D call TRBD2 (6 bases). This CDR3 spans 16 amino acids. V lost 0 bases to trimming and J lost 5 bases, with 14 bases between them. The V gene's germline CDR1 is SGHRS and CDR2 YFSETQ. CDR3 sequence (DNA): TGCGCCAGCAGCTTGGAGGGGATACTAGCAACCGGGGAGCTGTTTTTT. This codes for CASSLEGILATGELFF.

The chain is built from TRBV5-4 and TRBJ2-7; a weak D match, TRBD2 (5 bases). V lost 4 bases and J lost 5, with 13 bases in between. Germline CDR1 is SGHNT and CDR2 is YYREEE (reference sequence). This CDR3 spans 13 amino acids. The CDR3 sequence: CASSPGILDEQYF. In DNA form, the CDR3 reads TGTGCCAGCAGCCCGGGAATTCTGGACGAGCAGTACTTC.

V is TRBV5-4 and J is TRBJ2-7, with 7 bases lining up with TRBD1. Trimming removed 0 bases from V and 7 bases from J; junction bases left unmatched: 13. Germline-derived CDR1 and CDR2 are SGHNT and YYREEE (reference sequence). There are 16 residues in the CDR3. CDR3 sequence (DNA): TGTGCCAGCAGCTTGGGGGGCAGGGGGAAAACCTTTGAGCAGTACTTC. Translated, it gives CASSLGGRGKTFEQYF.

This chain connects TRBV28 to TRBJ1-2; 10 bases map to TRBD1. The germline CDR1 and CDR2 sequences are MDHEN and SYDVKM. This CDR3 spans 15 amino acids. V gave up 2 bases and J gave up 3 bases; unmatched junction bases: 3. The CDR3: CASSLRTGGHYGYTF. CDR3 DNA sequence: TGTGCCAGCAGTTTACGGACAGGGGGACACTATGGCTACACCTTC.

The chain links TRBV7-9 to TRBJ1-1, with a tentative D call TRBD1 (6 bases). The CDR3 is 15 amino acids. The germline V and J ends were trimmed by 5 bases and 4 bases, with 17 bases remaining between them. Germline V gene lookup returns CDR1 SEHNR and CDR2 FQNEAQ (reference sequence). In nucleotides, the CDR3 is TGTGCCAGCAGCCCTCGACAGGCTGGGGGCACTGAAGCTTTCTTT. Residues: CASSPRQAGGTEAFF.

The V call is TRBV6-5, the J call TRBJ1-5, with D possibly matching TRBD1 (5 bases). The CDR3 totals 14 residues. Germline CDR1 reads MNHEY; CDR2 reads SVGAGI. V shed 11 bases and J shed 0 bases, with 14 bases lying between them. The CDR3 DNA follows: TGTGCCGCGGCGGACACCCATAGCAATCAGCCCCAGCATTTT. Residues: CAAADTHSNQPQHF.